Each of the 27 T cell receptor beta chains below was sequenced from the same sample in a study of blood T cell repertoires in COVID-19. Assay: immunoSEQ multiplex PCR; the TCRdb copy retains only in-frame clones and omits some. The sample records some 270,000 clones, 84% being singletons. Material for sequencing was peripheral blood. These receptor sequences come from a woman in her thirties or forties who had recovered from COVID-19.

The chain has TRBV18 and TRBJ1-6; TRBD1 matches at 7 bases. The CDR3 sequence is 16 residues long. Germline lookup yields CDR1 KGHSH and CDR2 LQKENI. V trimming: 3 bases; J trimming: 4 bases; junction bases outside the gene matches: 6. CDR3 residues: CASSPAGTEYNSPLHF. DNA for the CDR3: TGTGCCAGCTCACCGGCCGGGACAGAATATAATTCACCCCTCCACTTT. Filled out from reference TRBV18 and TRBJ1-6, the complete variable domain reads NAGVMQNPRHLVRRRGQEARLRCSPMKGHSHVYWYRQLPEEGLKFMVYLQKENIIDESGMPKERFSAEFPKEGPSILRIQQVVRGDSAAYFCASSPAGTEYNSPLHFGNGTRLTVT.

The chain employs TRBV5-5 and TRBJ2-2, with a possible D match to TRBD2 (6 bases). This CDR3 is built from 16 residues. The V gene's germline CDR1 is SGHKS and CDR2 YYEKEE (reference sequence). The ends were cut back, 1 base at V and 3 bases at J, with 13 bases in the middle. The CDR3: CASSLFGGDYTGELFF. The CDR3 DNA reads TGTGCCAGCAGCTTGTTTGGAGGGGATTACACCGGGGAGCTGTTTTTT.

In this sample, this clone turned up once. The chain couples TRBV7-9 to TRBJ1-6, with 7 bases matching TRBD1. Germline assignment: CDR1 SEHNR and CDR2 FQNEAQ (reference sequence). The CDR3 sequence is 14 residues long. V was pared by 3 bases and J by 8 bases, with 4 bases of the junction left unmatched. The CDR3 DNA sequence: TGTGCCAGCAGCTTCGACAGGGTGTATTCACCCCTCCACTTT. Protein product: CASSFDRVYSPLHF.

The V gene is TRBV4-1, the J gene TRBJ2-7, with a weak D call TRBD2 (5 bases). Germline assignment: CDR1 MGHRA and CDR2 YSYEKL. This CDR3 region has 11 residues. Deletions cut 8 bases from V and 1 base from J, with 6 bases between. CDR3: CASRGSYEQYF. DNA of the CDR3: TGCGCCAGCCGGGGATCCTACGAGCAGTACTTC.

This sequence joins TRBV7-9 and TRBJ2-7; D might be TRBD1 (5 bases). Trimming took off 4 bases at V and 6 bases at J, with 16 bases between the two ends. Germline CDR1 and CDR2: SEHNR and FQNEAQ (reference sequence). The CDR3 is 14 amino acids. The CDR3 protein is CASSSPISGREQYF. The DNA of the CDR3 is TGTGCCAGCAGCTCCCCCATCTCAGGGCGCGAGCAGTACTTC.

This chain uses TRBV28 with TRBJ1-1, with 10 bases matching TRBD1. The junction had 10 bases not matched to a gene; V was cut back by 5 bases and J by 10 bases. The CDR3 covers 14 residues. In germline, CDR1 is MDHEN, CDR2 SYDVKM. The CDR3 region has the DNA TGTGCCAGCAGTCAACCGGGACAGGGGTTGGCAGCTTTCTTT. It encodes CASSQPGQGLAAFF.

The chain joins TRBV5-4 to TRBJ2-7; D may be TRBD1 (5 bases). Trimming pared 1 base from V and 5 bases from J, leaving 13 bases between. The CDR3 loop spans 14 amino acids. Germline values: CDR1 SGHNT, CDR2 YYREEE (reference sequence). CDR3 bases: TGTGCCAGCAGCTTGTTATTACAGGTCGACGAGCAGTACTTC. It specifies CASSLLLQVDEQYF. The full variable domain, with the rest looked up from reference TRBV5-4 and TRBJ2-7, is ETGVTQSPTHLIKTRGQQVTLRCSSQSGHNTVSWYQQALGQGPQFIFQYYREEENGRGNFPPRFSGLQFPNYSSELNVNALELDDSALYLCASSLLLQVDEQYFGPGTRLTVT.

V usage is TRBV6-5 and J usage is TRBJ1-5; TRBD1 aligns across 9 bases. V was clipped by 6 bases and J by 2 bases; unmatched bases: 2. This CDR3 has 14 amino acids. CDR1 is MNHEY and CDR2 is SVGAGI in the germline V gene. The CDR3 DNA is TGTGCCAGCAGGCGGACAGGGGGCAATCAGCCCCAGCATTTT. It translates to CASRRTGGNQPQHF.

This clone was picked up a small number of times. V is TRBV29-1 and J is TRBJ1-1; D is possibly TRBD1 (5 bases). There are 15 residues in the CDR3. Germline V gene sequence: CDR1 SQVTM, CDR2 ANQGSEA. V lost 3 bases and J 2 bases, leaving 16 bases between the germline ends. The CDR3 DNA sequence: TGCAGCGTTGACGGTTTCGGGACTTCCAACACTGAAGCTTTCTTT. Its translation is CSVDGFGTSNTEAFF.

V is TRBV5-1 and J is TRBJ2-5, with D uncertain. The V end was cut by 2 bases, the J end by 5 bases, with 10 bases between. Germline V gene data show CDR1 as SGHRS and CDR2 as YFSETQ. This CDR3 contains 13 residues. CDR3 residues: CASSLRIGETQYF. CDR3 DNA: TGCGCCAGCAGCTTACGCATCGGTGAGACCCAGTACTTC.

The chain links TRBV5-1 to TRBJ2-5, with D possibly TRBD1 on 6 matching bases. The CDR3 is made up of 13 amino acids. Germline CDR1 is SGHRS and CDR2 is YFSETQ. The ends were cut back, 4 bases at V and 5 bases at J, with 12 bases in the middle. Here the CDR3 reads CASSNRVRETQYF. The DNA of the CDR3 is TGCGCCAGCAGCAACAGGGTTAGGGAGACCCAGTACTTC.

This clone appeared a few times. This chain links TRBV6-6 with TRBJ1-5, with D tentatively TRBD1 (6 bases). Germline values: CDR1 MNHNY, CDR2 SVGAGI (reference sequence). The CDR3 runs 15 residues. V was clipped by 2 bases and J by 5 bases, with 13 bases between them. The CDR3 DNA is TGTGCCAGCAGTTACAACAGGGCAGGCGATCAGCCCCAGCATTTT. Amino acid sequence: CASSYNRAGDQPQHF.

The V gene is TRBV5-5, the J gene TRBJ1-5, with D possibly being TRBD1 (5 bases). CDR3 size: 14 residues. V was clipped by 5 bases and J by 7 bases, with 16 bases between them. The germline V gene encodes CDR1 SGHKS and CDR2 YYEKEE (reference sequence). CDR3 coding DNA: TGTGCCAGCAGTCGGGGACTTTGGAACCAGCCCCAGCATTTT. It specifies CASSRGLWNQPQHF.

J is TRBJ2-7 and V is TRBV19; the D gene is possibly TRBD1 (6 bases). Trimming removed 5 bases from V and 0 bases from J, with 14 bases in between. Per the germline V gene, CDR1 is LNHDA and CDR2 is SQIVND (reference sequence). The CDR3 has 15 residues. CDR3 sequence: CASSLGQLISYEQYF. For the CDR3, the DNA is TGTGCCAGTAGTCTCGGACAGCTGATCTCCTACGAGCAGTACTTC.

The chain carries TRBV18 and TRBJ1-1; D unresolved. V shed 3 bases and J shed 1 base, with 12 bases lying between them. CDR1 and CDR2 from the germline V gene are KGHSH and LQKENI. This CDR3 has 15 residues. The CDR3 coding sequence is TGTGCCAGCTCACCGGTTGGTGGCAGGAACACTGAAGCTTTCTTT. It specifies CASSPVGGRNTEAFF.

The chain's CDR3 is CASSEGTGMNTEAFF. CDR3 DNA sequence: TGTGCCAGCAGTGAAGGGACAGGTATGAACACTGAAGCTTTCTTT. The rearrangement links TRBV6-1 to TRBJ1-1, with 7 bases fitting TRBD1. Germline V gene lookup returns CDR1 MNHNS and CDR2 SASEGT. V was clipped by 1 base and J by 0 bases; unmatched bases: 2. The CDR3 extends over 15 amino acids.

The J gene is TRBJ2-2, the V gene TRBV5-1; the D is unclear. This CDR3 region has 17 residues. Looked up from germline, CDR1 is SGHRS and CDR2 is YFSETQ. The germline V and J ends were trimmed by 0 bases and 5 bases, with 17 bases remaining between them. The DNA for the CDR3 is TGCGCCAGCAGCTTGGCCGGTCAGGCAGTACCAACCGGGGAGCTGTTTTTT. As protein: CASSLAGQAVPTGELFF.

The rearrangement uses TRBV5-1 and TRBJ1-5; TRBD1 might be the D (5 bases). The ends were cut back, 0 bases at V and 4 bases at J, with 5 bases in the middle. CDR3 size: 13 residues. The V gene's germline CDR1 is SGHRS and CDR2 YFSETQ. Here the CDR3 DNA reads TGCGCCAGCAGCTTGGGACAGAATCAGCCCCAGCATTTT. Translated: CASSLGQNQPQHF.

J is TRBJ1-1 and V is TRBV29-1, with D uncertain. With 2 bases removed from V and 3 bases from J, the gap between germline ends came to 10 bases. Germline V CDR1 and CDR2: SQVTM, ANQGSEA. The CDR3 totals 13 residues. DNA for the CDR3: TGCAGCGTTGAATACTACTCGGACACTGAAGCTTTCTTT. Amino acid sequence: CSVEYYSDTEAFF. Based on the CDR3 plus reference TRBV29-1 and TRBJ1-1, the full variable domain is SAVISQKPSRDICQRGTSLTIQCQVDSQVTMMFWYRQQPGQSLTLIATANQGSEATYESGFVIDKFPISRPNLTFSTLTVSNMSPEDSSIYLCSVEYYSDTEAFFGQGTRLTVV.

This clone turned up a few times. The V and J genes are TRBV4-1 and TRBJ1-6; D unresolved. The CDR3 has 15 amino acids. V lost 4 bases and J lost 6, with 13 bases in between. Germline V CDR1 and CDR2: MGHRA, YSYEKL. CDR3 protein: CASSPPEGLNSPLHF. The CDR3 bases are TGCGCCAGCAGCCCCCCTGAGGGCCTTAATTCACCCCTCCACTTT.

The V gene is TRBV18, the J gene TRBJ1-1, with 9 positions matching TRBD1. The CDR3 consists of 15 residues. Germline lookup yields CDR1 KGHSH and CDR2 LQKENI. J lost 5 bases, V lost 0 bases, and 4 bases had no gene match. The CDR3 reads CASSPPYRGLTEAFF. The CDR3 nucleotides are TGTGCCAGCTCACCACCCTACAGGGGGCTTACTGAAGCTTTCTTT.

The chain joins TRBV9 to TRBJ2-1, with a possible D match to TRBD1 (7 bases). The CDR3 is 15 amino acids. V shed 3 bases and J shed 8 bases, with 18 bases lying between them. The V gene's germline CDR1 is SGDLS and CDR2 YYNGEE. Here the CDR3 reads CASSASPRGADEQFF. CDR3 nucleotides: TGTGCCAGCAGCGCGAGCCCCAGGGGGGCGGATGAGCAGTTCTTC. Based on the CDR3 plus reference TRBV9 and TRBJ2-1, the full variable domain is DSGVTQTPKHLITATGQRVTLRCSPRSGDLSVYWYQQSLDQGLQFLIQYYNGEERAKGNILERFSAQQFPDLHSELNLSSLELGDSALYFCASSASPRGADEQFFGPGTRLTVL.

The chain is built from TRBV30 and TRBJ2-7; a weak D match, TRBD2 (6 bases). The CDR3 loop spans 14 amino acids. Germline loops: CDR1 GTSNPN, CDR2 SVGIG (reference sequence). The V gene lost 2 bases and the J gene lost 2 bases, with 13 bases spanning the gap. CDR3 in DNA: TGTGCCTGGAGTAACTCCGGGGGTCCCTACGAGCAGTACTTC. Protein product: CAWSNSGGPYEQYF.

This chain uses TRBV7-9 with TRBJ1-1, with no clear D. CDR3 length equals 14 residues. Per germline, CDR1 SEHNR and CDR2 FQNEAQ (reference sequence). Deletions cut 2 bases from V and 0 bases from J, with 7 bases between. CDR3 nucleotides: TGTGCCAGCAGCTTAAACAACATGAACACTGAAGCTTTCTTT. Encoded protein: CASSLNNMNTEAFF. Full variable domain (remainder filled in from reference TRBV7-9 and TRBJ1-1): DTGVSQNPRHKITKRGQNVTFRCDPISEHNRLYWYRQTLGQGPEFLTYFQNEAQLEKSRLLSDRFSAERPKGSFSTLEIQRTEQGDSAMYLCASSLNNMNTEAFFGQGTRLTVV.

This sequence joins TRBV7-9 and TRBJ1-1; a weak D match, TRBD1 (6 bases). The germline V gene has CDR1 SEHNR and CDR2 FQNEAQ (reference sequence). This CDR3 comprises 14 residues. The V and J ends lost 7 bases and 7 bases respectively, with 19 bases between them. DNA for the CDR3: TGTGCCAGCACCCTACAGACAGGACACGATGAAGCTTTCTTT. Protein sequence: CASTLQTGHDEAFF.

This chain connects TRBV7-3 to TRBJ2-7; weak D call: TRBD2 (6 bases). The V gene's germline CDR1 is SGHTA and CDR2 FQGTGA. This CDR3 contains 13 residues. Trimming pared 7 bases from V and 3 bases from J, leaving 13 bases between. The DNA of the CDR3 is TGTGCCAGCACTGCGGGATCGGGCTACGAGCAGTACTTC. It yields the protein CASTAGSGYEQYF.

J is TRBJ1-1 and V is TRBV5-1; TRBD1 matches 9 bases. Germline CDR1 and CDR2: SGHRS and YFSETQ. Trimming removed 6 bases from V and 0 bases from J; junction bases left unmatched: 6. The CDR3 runs to 15 residues. In nucleotides, the CDR3 is TGCGCCAGCACTTACACAGGGGGCATGAACACTGAAGCTTTCTTT. Protein product: CASTYTGGMNTEAFF.